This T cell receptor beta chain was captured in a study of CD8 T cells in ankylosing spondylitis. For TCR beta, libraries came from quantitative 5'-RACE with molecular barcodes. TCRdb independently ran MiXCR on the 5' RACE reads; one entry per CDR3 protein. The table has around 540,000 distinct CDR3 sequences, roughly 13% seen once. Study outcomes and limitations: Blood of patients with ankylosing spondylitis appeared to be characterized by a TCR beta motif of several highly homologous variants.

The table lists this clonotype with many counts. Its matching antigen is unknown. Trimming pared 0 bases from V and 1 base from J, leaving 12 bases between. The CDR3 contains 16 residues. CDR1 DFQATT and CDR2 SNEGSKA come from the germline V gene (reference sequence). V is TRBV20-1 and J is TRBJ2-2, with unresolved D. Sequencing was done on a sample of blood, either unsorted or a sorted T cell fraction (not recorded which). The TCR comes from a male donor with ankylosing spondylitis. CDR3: CSARDPRDLNTGELFF. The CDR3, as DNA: TGCAGTGCTAGAGACCCCCGTGACCTGAACACCGGGGAGCTGTTTTTT.